Listed below are T cell receptor beta chains from one sample, sequenced in a study of T-cell reconstitution after alpha-beta-depleted transplantation in children. One entry per CDR3 protein, called by TCRdb with MiXCR from the PCR reads. The table includes hundreds of thousands of distinct CDR3 sequences, around 17% detected once. The sequencing here drew on PBMCs from the stem cell graft donor, taken from the stem cell graft. The source is a human donor who donated a stem cell graft to a child with acute myeloid leukemia. Both conserved end residues are trimmed from each CDR3.

TRBV29-1,TRBJ1-2,SVALDGGGRT
TRBV20-1,TRBJ1-1,SASRDSEAF
TRBV29-1,TRBJ2-5,SVWGDGGQETQY
TRBV15,TRBJ2-7,ATSRNGATYEQY
TRBV28,TRBJ2-3,ASSLRGGPLTDTQY
TRBV6-5,TRBJ2-1,ASSSRDNYNEQF
TRBV20-1,TRBJ2-1,SAPTPGTYNEQF
TRBV5-6,TRBJ2-5,ASSSGLSGETQY
TRBV20-1,TRBJ1-1,SAQGRGMNTEAF
TRBV29-1,TRBJ1-2,SVRWEVYGYT
TRBV10-3,TRBJ2-2,AISLGTANTGELF
TRBV4-3,TRBJ2-4,ASSQGGGGNIQY
TRBV20-1,TRBJ2-1,SARSPRGLVYNEQF
TRBV12-3/TRBV12-4,TRBJ1-1,ASSPSLEAF
TRBV20-1,TRBJ2-1,SAREDSNEQF
TRBV20-1,TRBJ1-5,SARDGGGDQPQH
TRBV7-2,TRBJ2-7,ASSYPGQGHEQY
TRBV15,TRBJ1-1,ATSRGEPDSGGYNEAF
TRBV5-8,TRBJ1-6,ASSLWGVRSPLH
TRBV7-3,TRBJ1-1,ASSTKGARDTEAF
TRBV29-1,TRBJ1-1,SPWDRGGAEAF
TRBV20-1,TRBJ2-7,SARKARGASYEQY
TRBV20-1,TRBJ2-1,SAQMYNEQF
TRBV6-5,TRBJ1-3,ASSYSSGTTANTIY
TRBV4-3,TRBJ2-3,ASSPTRGADTQY
TRBV2,TRBJ2-3,ASGTGAGDTQY
TRBV20-1,TRBJ2-5,SARDLGTGETQY
TRBV15,TRBJ1-4,ATSRDQAEDEKLF